A selection of T cell receptor beta chains follows, all from one sample in a study of T cell changes during pregnancy in multiple sclerosis. Clones were sequenced by immunoSEQ multiplex PCR, and TCRdb holds only the in-frame ones, with some missing. Here the sample spans around 50,000 clones, 80% to 95% being singletons. Sequences were derived from peripheral blood, sampled after pregnancy. These receptors originate from a female donor in good health, enrolled as a control in a pregnancy study. CDR3s include the opening cysteine and the closing phenylalanine or tryptophan. Each record gives: J gene, CDR3 length, D gene, V gene, CDR3 protein. A D gene is named only where the DNA matches it firmly.

TRBJ2-7	16	-	TRBV5-1	CASSLVAGRGGGEQYF
TRBJ2-1	15	-	TRBV13	CASSPRGPLNNEQFF
TRBJ1-1	13	-	TRBV6-1	CASSEAQGTEAFF
TRBJ2-7	14	TRBD2	TRBV28	CASTLGGEGYEQYF
TRBJ1-2	15	TRBD1	TRBV28	CASIFAAARGRGYTF
TRBJ1-2	13	-	TRBV6-5	CASRTEGTNGYTF
TRBJ2-7	15	TRBD1	TRBV27	CASSPGQGPAYEQYF
TRBJ2-4	14	TRBD2	TRBV7-9	CASSRGEGVGIQYF
TRBJ1-1	15	-	TRBV11-2	CASSLRGQQNTEAFF
TRBJ1-1	14	-	TRBV6-4	CAHLGAVWNTEAFF
TRBJ2-1	15	TRBD1	TRBV5-1	CASSPRDRSYNEQFF
TRBJ2-3	13	-	TRBV19	CASSMAVTDTQYF
TRBJ2-3	15	TRBD2	TRBV11-2	CASSLGSGGPDTQYF
TRBJ1-2	13	TRBD1	TRBV6-1	CASSETGEYGYTF
TRBJ1-1	16	TRBD1	TRBV14	CASSLDRQGRGTEAFF
TRBJ2-5	12	-	TRBV19	CASNQGSGTQYF
TRBJ1-2	13	-	TRBV9	CASSVEQGYGYTF
TRBJ1-5	14	-	TRBV7-8	CASSLSLGNQPQHF
TRBJ1-1	15	-	TRBV4-1	CASSQDALMNTEAFF
TRBJ1-1	14	-	TRBV9	CASSRGRVNTEAFF
TRBJ1-1	13	-	TRBV28	CASGPSGDTEAFF
TRBJ2-3	16	TRBD2	TRBV5-1	CASSLVASGRGGTQYF
TRBJ2-5	15	-	TRBV19	CASSIWPGRGETQYF
TRBJ1-4	15	-	TRBV4-3	CASSRLGALGEKLFF
TRBJ2-7	14	-	TRBV5-1	CASSLESWAGEQYF
TRBJ2-1	15	TRBD2	TRBV7-9	CASSSPGLRINEQFF
TRBJ2-7	15	-	TRBV28	CASSLGTRMSYEQYF
TRBJ1-1	15	TRBD1	TRBV5-8	CASSPSGTVNTEAFF
TRBJ2-7	17	-	TRBV27	CASSLSPRGAPSYEQYF
TRBJ1-1	17	TRBD1	TRBV7-8	CASSAPGQGAGNTEAFF
TRBJ2-1	17	TRBD1	TRBV10-3	CASRGQGAREGNNEQFF
TRBJ1-5	14	TRBD1	TRBV10-3	CAISRTGSNQPQHF
TRBJ1-4	14	TRBD1	TRBV7-9	CASSSDRAGKKLFF
TRBJ1-2	16	TRBD1	TRBV7-2	CASSLGGTGTGKGYTF
TRBJ1-1	16	-	TRBV21-1	CAGSYVGQGPNTEAFF
TRBJ1-5	15	TRBD1	TRBV19	CASSYTGTGNQPQHF
TRBJ1-2	12	-	TRBV28	CASIPTTGGYTF
TRBJ2-7	17	TRBD1	TRBV5-1	CASSRSTGASSYYEQYF
TRBJ2-7	15	TRBD1	TRBV5-6	CASSLEGTGPYKQYF
TRBJ1-1	13	TRBD1	TRBV5-1	CASSFDRVTEAFF
TRBJ2-5	16	TRBD2	TRBV11-2	CASSLMSGRIQETQYF
TRBJ2-3	15	TRBD2	TRBV6-4	CASSDGGGGSETQYF
TRBJ2-1	15	TRBD2	TRBV11-3	CASSSRTSGYNEQFF
TRBJ2-7	14	TRBD1	TRBV25-1	CASRGTGSTYEQYF
TRBJ1-5	15	TRBD1	TRBV28	CASRQTGRVGGPQHF
TRBJ1-1	14	-	TRBV7-2	CASSLRSAGGDAFF
TRBJ1-5	13	-	TRBV14	CASSLGAYQPQHF
-	11	-	TRBV20-1	CSASTYYEQYF
TRBJ2-7	12	-	TRBV2	CASTRGIHEQYF
TRBJ1-5	15	TRBD1	TRBV11-2	CASSRTGLGDQPQHF
TRBJ2-3	15	TRBD2	TRBV4-2	CASTQLAGVTDTQYF
TRBJ1-5	15	TRBD1	TRBV5-8	CASTTNRGAGQPQHF
TRBJ2-3	15	TRBD2	TRBV6-1	CASRRAGGSTDTQYF
TRBJ1-4	13	-	TRBV14	CASSQFLNEKLFF
TRBJ1-1	13	TRBD1	TRBV19	CASRNRGATEAFF
TRBJ1-5	15	-	TRBV6-1	CASNNRQDSNQPQHF